This T cell receptor (beta chain) stems from a study of regulatory T cells in long-lasting Graves disease. Time point specified: newly diagnosed GD, antithyroid drugs for less than 3 months. Scientists built the TCR library using RNA that was extracted from PBMCs. Trimming removed 2 bases at V and 4 bases at J, with 9 bases between. CDR3 length: 13 residues. In germline, CDR1 is MDHEN, CDR2 SYDVKM. Relying on iRepertoire HTBI primers and Arm-PCR of CDR3 regions, the team built TCR beta libraries. TCRdb processed the multiplex PCR reads anew with MiXCR; each CDR3 protein has one entry. The sample includes 510,000 or so distinct CDR3 sequences, about 11% of them seen just once. In this sample, this clonotype turned up many times. These data were also filed under a second study, of T cells in Graves' hyperthyroidism and ophthalmopathy. That paper adds: The authors' 13 V-J model separated ophthalmopathy from stable hyperthyroidism.

The TCR sequence derives from a woman in her thirties with Graves disease. Sequencing was performed on peripheral blood mononuclear cells (PBMCs), taken at new diagnosis, from a patient treated with antithyroid drugs. The chain combines TRBV28 with TRBJ2-7; D might be TRBD2 (5 bases). CDR3 protein: CASSLLSEYEQYF. CDR3 nucleotide sequence: TGTGCCAGCAGTTTACTTAGCGAGTACGAGCAGTACTTC.